The following is a T cell receptor (beta chain) sequence with its context. TCRdb's copy holds only in-frame clones and misses some; the assay was immunoSEQ multiplex PCR. The table records fewer than 350,000 clones, roughly 84% of them present only once. Trimming pared 7 bases from V and 7 bases from J, leaving 20 bases between. CDR1 is MDHEN and CDR2 is SYDVKM in the germline V gene. This CDR3 region has 15 residues. The data are from a study of shared clonotypes between healthy human individuals. Study context: The plates for each donor numbered three CD4 naive, three CD4 memory, two CD8 naive and one CD8 memory.

The specimen sequenced was memory CD8+ T cells sorted from blood. Documented subset: CD45RO+ cells pooled with CCR7-negative TemRA cells. This receptor was obtained from a young man in good health. V and J are TRBV28 and TRBJ1-5, with D possibly being TRBD1 (6 bases). CDR3 loop: CASTVSGEGGQPQHF. In DNA form, the CDR3 reads TGTGCCAGCACTGTATCAGGGGAAGGTGGGCAGCCCCAGCATTTT.